These T cell receptor beta chains were read from a single sample in a study of shared clonotypes between healthy human individuals. TCRdb's copy holds only in-frame clones and misses some; the assay was immunoSEQ multiplex PCR. Of about 2.1 million clones listed, roughly 93% are singletons. Sequenced sample: naive CD8+ T cells from PBMCs. Every receptor here comes from a man aged 18 to 35 in good health. Some clones in this sample may be carry-over from other donors' samples. Each CDR3 is given with its conserved first and last residue. Fields, in order: D gene, V gene, clone size, J gene, CDR3 DNA, CDR3 protein. The D gene is left open where the match is weak. Not all rows give a size; the values are once, few, many and, for expanded clones, a class.

d_gene: NA; v_gene: TRBV15; abundance: NA; j_gene: TRBJ2-3; CDR3nt: TGTGCCACCAGCAGGGCGGGGTTCACAGATACGCAGTATTTT; CDR3aa: CATSRAGFTDTQYF
d_gene: NA; v_gene: TRBV6-1; abundance: NA; j_gene: TRBJ1-2; CDR3nt: TGTGCCAGCAGTGAATTGGGAACGCTCTATGGCTACACCTTC; CDR3aa: CASSELGTLYGYTF
d_gene: NA; v_gene: TRBV7-9; abundance: NA; j_gene: TRBJ1-1; CDR3nt: TGTGCCAGCAGCTTAAGAGGGGATTGGGACACTGAAGCTTTCTTT; CDR3aa: CASSLRGDWDTEAFF
d_gene: NA; v_gene: TRBV7-9; abundance: NA; j_gene: TRBJ2-1; CDR3nt: TGTGCCAGCAGCTTAGCGTTCAGGGATCCCTACAATGAGCAGTTCTTC; CDR3aa: CASSLAFRDPYNEQFF
d_gene: TRBD1; v_gene: TRBV27; abundance: NA; j_gene: TRBJ2-1; CDR3nt: TGTGCCAGCAGTTTAGGGGCAGGGGGATTCAATGAGCAGTTCTTC; CDR3aa: CASSLGAGGFNEQFF
d_gene: TRBD2; v_gene: TRBV9; abundance: NA; j_gene: TRBJ2-5; CDR3nt: TGTGCCAGCAGCGTCGGGGGGATGTCACAAGAGACCCAGTACTTC; CDR3aa: CASSVGGMSQETQYF
d_gene: NA; v_gene: TRBV9; abundance: once; j_gene: TRBJ2-2; CDR3nt: TGTGCCAGCAGCGTGAGGACCGGGGAGCTGTTTTTT; CDR3aa: CASSVRTGELFF
d_gene: NA; v_gene: TRBV25-1; abundance: NA; j_gene: TRBJ1-1; CDR3nt: TGTGCCAGCAGTGAATTCGGCGACAGCTTGAACACTGAAGCTTTCTTT; CDR3aa: CASSEFGDSLNTEAFF
d_gene: NA; v_gene: TRBV19; abundance: once; j_gene: TRBJ2-2; CDR3nt: TGTGCCAGTAACCCTCGGGGCGGGGAGCTGTTTTTT; CDR3aa: CASNPRGGELFF
d_gene: TRBD1; v_gene: TRBV10-2; abundance: NA; j_gene: TRBJ2-7; CDR3nt: TGCGCCAGCAGTGAGGCCGGGACAGGAACCTACGAGCAGTACTTC; CDR3aa: CASSEAGTGTYEQYF
d_gene: TRBD1; v_gene: TRBV10-3; abundance: NA; j_gene: TRBJ2-3; CDR3nt: TGTGCCACCGGAGCCACACAGGGGGCCAACGCAGATACGCAGTATTTT; CDR3aa: CATGATQGANADTQYF
d_gene: NA; v_gene: TRBV5-6; abundance: NA; j_gene: TRBJ1-1; CDR3nt: TGTGCCAGCAGCTTCACTGGCACTGAAGCTTTCTTT; CDR3aa: CASSFTGTEAFF
d_gene: NA; v_gene: TRBV7-3; abundance: once; j_gene: TRBJ2-3; CDR3nt: TGTGCCAGCAGCCCCCTCGCCTACGGGGGTGCAGATACGCAGTATTTT; CDR3aa: CASSPLAYGGADTQYF
d_gene: NA; v_gene: TRBV20-1; abundance: NA; j_gene: TRBJ2-1; CDR3nt: TGCAGTGTCCCAAGAGGCTACGAGCAGTTCTTC; CDR3aa: CSVPRGYEQFF
d_gene: NA; v_gene: TRBV30; abundance: once; j_gene: TRBJ1-2; CDR3nt: TGTGCCTGGTCTGACACGACTAACTATGGCTACACCTTC; CDR3aa: CAWSDTTNYGYTF
d_gene: NA; v_gene: TRBV10-3; abundance: NA; j_gene: TRBJ2-7; CDR3nt: TGTGCCATCAGTGAGTCTAAGTTACAGGAAGCATCCTACGAGCAGTACTTC; CDR3aa: CAISESKLQEASYEQYF
d_gene: TRBD1; v_gene: TRBV5-1; abundance: NA; j_gene: TRBJ1-1; CDR3nt: TGCGCCAGCAGCTTCGTCCCGGGACAGTACTTGAACACTGAAGCTTTCTTT; CDR3aa: CASSFVPGQYLNTEAFF
d_gene: NA; v_gene: TRBV5-6; abundance: NA; j_gene: TRBJ2-7; CDR3nt: TGTGCCAGCAGCGGTTTGAGCGGGCAGCAGTACTTC; CDR3aa: CASSGLSGQQYF
d_gene: TRBD2; v_gene: TRBV27; abundance: NA; j_gene: TRBJ2-2; CDR3nt: TGTGCCAGCAGTCTTGCTAGCGGGAGAGACACCGGGGAGCTGTTTTTT; CDR3aa: CASSLASGRDTGELFF
d_gene: TRBD1; v_gene: TRBV5-6; abundance: NA; j_gene: TRBJ1-4; CDR3nt: TGTGCCAGCAGCTTGGGGACAGGGCATGAAAAACTGTTTTTT; CDR3aa: CASSLGTGHEKLFF
d_gene: NA; v_gene: TRBV5-6; abundance: NA; j_gene: TRBJ2-1; CDR3nt: TGTGCCAGCAGCATACCGGGACTGATTAATGAGCAGTTCTTC; CDR3aa: CASSIPGLINEQFF
d_gene: NA; v_gene: TRBV7-9; abundance: once; j_gene: TRBJ2-5; CDR3nt: TGTGCCAGCAGCCCTAATCGGCCGGGGCAAGAGACCCAGTACTTC; CDR3aa: CASSPNRPGQETQYF
d_gene: NA; v_gene: TRBV2; abundance: NA; j_gene: TRBJ2-3; CDR3nt: TGTGCCAGCAGTGATATCAGGGTTGACACAGATACGCAGTATTTT; CDR3aa: CASSDIRVDTDTQYF
d_gene: TRBD2; v_gene: TRBV30; abundance: NA; j_gene: TRBJ2-4; CDR3nt: TGTGCCCTAGCGGGAGGTTACGGAAACATTCAGTACTTC; CDR3aa: CALAGGYGNIQYF
d_gene: TRBD1; v_gene: TRBV6-5; abundance: NA; j_gene: TRBJ1-1; CDR3nt: TGTGCCAGCAGTTACGGGACAGGGCAGAACACTGAAGCTTTCTTT; CDR3aa: CASSYGTGQNTEAFF
d_gene: TRBD1; v_gene: TRBV15; abundance: NA; j_gene: TRBJ1-1; CDR3nt: TGTGCCACCAGCGTCGGGACAGGGGGTTCTGAAGCTTTCTTT; CDR3aa: CATSVGTGGSEAFF
d_gene: NA; v_gene: TRBV28; abundance: NA; j_gene: TRBJ1-2; CDR3nt: TGTGCCAGCAGGGCCGGACAGTCCTATGGCTACACCTTC; CDR3aa: CASRAGQSYGYTF
d_gene: TRBD2; v_gene: TRBV5-1; abundance: NA; j_gene: TRBJ2-7; CDR3nt: TGCGCCAGCAGCTTCGGGCTAGCGGGTGGCGAGCAGTACTTC; CDR3aa: CASSFGLAGGEQYF
d_gene: TRBD2; v_gene: TRBV7-9; abundance: NA; j_gene: TRBJ2-7; CDR3nt: TGTGCCAGCAGCGGGACTAGCGGGAGTCTAGACGAGCAGTACTTC; CDR3aa: CASSGTSGSLDEQYF
d_gene: NA; v_gene: TRBV7-9; abundance: NA; j_gene: TRBJ2-5; CDR3nt: TGTGCCAGCAGCTTAGTAGTCGGGATAGAGACCCAGTACTTC; CDR3aa: CASSLVVGIETQYF
d_gene: TRBD1; v_gene: TRBV5-1; abundance: NA; j_gene: TRBJ2-7; CDR3nt: TGCGCCAGCAGCTTGGCACCGGGACAGAACTACGAGCAGTACTTC; CDR3aa: CASSLAPGQNYEQYF
d_gene: NA; v_gene: TRBV7-9; abundance: NA; j_gene: TRBJ2-7; CDR3nt: TGTGCCAGCAGCTTCGGTACAGGGACCCGCTACGAGCAGTACTTC; CDR3aa: CASSFGTGTRYEQYF
d_gene: NA; v_gene: TRBV19; abundance: NA; j_gene: TRBJ2-3; CDR3nt: TGTGCCAGTAGTATAGATCGTAAGGCTCCGTCGAGCACAGATACGCAGTATTTT; CDR3aa: CASSIDRKAPSSTDTQYF
d_gene: TRBD1; v_gene: TRBV7-6; abundance: NA; j_gene: TRBJ2-2; CDR3nt: TGTGCCAGCAGCTTAGAGTGGCGCGCGACAGGGGGGCCCGGGGAGCTGTTTTTT; CDR3aa: CASSLEWRATGGPGELFF
d_gene: NA; v_gene: TRBV5-1; abundance: once; j_gene: TRBJ2-2; CDR3nt: TGCGCCAGCAGGCCAGGAAGTGTGTCCGGGGAGCTGTTTTTT; CDR3aa: CASRPGSVSGELFF
d_gene: TRBD2; v_gene: TRBV7-9; abundance: NA; j_gene: TRBJ2-5; CDR3nt: TGTGCCAGCAGCTTAGGGGTAAGGTTAGCGGGAGAGCAAGAGACCCAGTACTTC; CDR3aa: CASSLGVRLAGEQETQYF
d_gene: NA; v_gene: TRBV4-3; abundance: NA; j_gene: TRBJ2-2; CDR3nt: TGCGCCAGCAGCCAAGATCGCGCAGGGACCGGGGAGCTGTTTTTT; CDR3aa: CASSQDRAGTGELFF
d_gene: NA; v_gene: TRBV5-6; abundance: NA; j_gene: TRBJ1-1; CDR3nt: TGTGCCAGCAGCTTTTGGAGTGACCTGAAAACTGAAGCTTTCTTT; CDR3aa: CASSFWSDLKTEAFF
d_gene: NA; v_gene: TRBV21-1; abundance: NA; j_gene: TRBJ2-7; CDR3nt: TGTGCCAGCAGCAAAGTTGGTTACGAGCAGTACTTC; CDR3aa: CASSKVGYEQYF
d_gene: NA; v_gene: TRBV6-1; abundance: NA; j_gene: TRBJ2-5; CDR3nt: TGTGCCAGCAATACCGACAGAAGGCAAGAGACCCAGTACTTC; CDR3aa: CASNTDRRQETQYF
d_gene: NA; v_gene: TRBV5-1; abundance: once; j_gene: TRBJ2-1; CDR3nt: TGCGCCAGCAGCCCCCGGGACTTAGCCTTTGAGCAGTTCTTC; CDR3aa: CASSPRDLAFEQFF
d_gene: NA; v_gene: TRBV27; abundance: once; j_gene: TRBJ1-1; CDR3nt: TGTGCCAGCAGCCCGCTGCCCATGAACACTGAAGCTTTCTTT; CDR3aa: CASSPLPMNTEAFF
d_gene: TRBD2; v_gene: TRBV9; abundance: few; j_gene: TRBJ2-1; CDR3nt: TGTGCCAGCAGCCCTAGCGGACTCTACAATGAGCAGTTCTTC; CDR3aa: CASSPSGLYNEQFF
d_gene: TRBD1; v_gene: TRBV9; abundance: NA; j_gene: TRBJ1-1; CDR3nt: TGTGCCAGCAGCGCCCGGGACAGGGGCTTCGAAGCTTTCTTT; CDR3aa: CASSARDRGFEAFF
d_gene: NA; v_gene: TRBV6-1; abundance: NA; j_gene: TRBJ2-1; CDR3nt: TGTGCCAGTCAGTCCGGACAGATGATCTACAATGAGCAGTTCTTC; CDR3aa: CASQSGQMIYNEQFF
d_gene: NA; v_gene: TRBV10-3; abundance: NA; j_gene: TRBJ2-7; CDR3nt: TGTGCCATCAGTGAATTTGGAGGCTACGAGCAGTACTTC; CDR3aa: CAISEFGGYEQYF
d_gene: TRBD1; v_gene: TRBV6-5; abundance: NA; j_gene: TRBJ2-1; CDR3nt: TGTGCCAGCAGTCCGGGACAGGGGGCCTACAATGAGCAGTTCTTC; CDR3aa: CASSPGQGAYNEQFF
d_gene: NA; v_gene: TRBV7-9; abundance: NA; j_gene: TRBJ1-2; CDR3nt: TGTGCCAGCAGCCCCCTGGGGCTCTCCTATGGCTACACCTTC; CDR3aa: CASSPLGLSYGYTF
d_gene: TRBD1; v_gene: TRBV4-3; abundance: NA; j_gene: TRBJ1-4; CDR3nt: TGCGCCAGCAGCGAAGACAGGGGTACTAATGAAAAACTGTTTTTT; CDR3aa: CASSEDRGTNEKLFF
d_gene: TRBD2; v_gene: TRBV9; abundance: NA; j_gene: TRBJ2-2; CDR3nt: TGTGCCAGCAGCTATGGGACTAGCGGGGAGCTGTTTTTT; CDR3aa: CASSYGTSGELFF
d_gene: TRBD1; v_gene: TRBV28; abundance: NA; j_gene: TRBJ2-1; CDR3nt: TGTGCCAGCAGTTTCTCGGGGGGACAGGGCTACAATGAGCAGTTCTTC; CDR3aa: CASSFSGGQGYNEQFF
d_gene: NA; v_gene: TRBV28; abundance: NA; j_gene: TRBJ2-2; CDR3nt: TGTGCCAGCGGGTGGCCCGGGGAGCTGTTTTTT; CDR3aa: CASGWPGELFF
d_gene: NA; v_gene: TRBV27; abundance: NA; j_gene: TRBJ1-2; CDR3nt: TGTGCCAGCAGCCTCACCTACTCGGGACACTCCTATGGCTACACCTTC; CDR3aa: CASSLTYSGHSYGYTF
d_gene: NA; v_gene: TRBV10-3; abundance: NA; j_gene: TRBJ1-1; CDR3nt: TGTGCCATCAGCCCGGTAGGGTTTGGAACTGAAGCTTTCTTT; CDR3aa: CAISPVGFGTEAFF
d_gene: NA; v_gene: TRBV5-6; abundance: NA; j_gene: TRBJ2-7; CDR3nt: TGTGCCAGCAGCTTGTCCGGGTCTCTCTACGAGCAGTACTTC; CDR3aa: CASSLSGSLYEQYF
d_gene: NA; v_gene: TRBV28; abundance: NA; j_gene: TRBJ1-3; CDR3nt: TGTGCCAGCACCCCCCCTGGACAGTTTCTCTCTGGAAACACCATATATTTT; CDR3aa: CASTPPGQFLSGNTIYF
d_gene: NA; v_gene: TRBV11-2; abundance: few; j_gene: TRBJ2-1; CDR3nt: TGTGCCAGCAGCCACGAATACCCTTTTCCGTTCTTC; CDR3aa: CASSHEYPFPFF
d_gene: NA; v_gene: TRBV27; abundance: NA; j_gene: TRBJ1-1; CDR3nt: TGTGCCAGCAGCGCCGCCTGGCGGTGGAACACTGAAGCTTTCTTT; CDR3aa: CASSAAWRWNTEAFF
d_gene: NA; v_gene: TRBV27; abundance: NA; j_gene: TRBJ2-7; CDR3nt: TGTGCCAGCAGTTTAGGACGGGGTTCCTACGAGCAGTACTTC; CDR3aa: CASSLGRGSYEQYF
d_gene: NA; v_gene: TRBV7-3; abundance: NA; j_gene: TRBJ1-2; CDR3nt: TGTGCCAGCAGCTTACTCTTCCTGACAGCGGGCTATGGCTACACCTTC; CDR3aa: CASSLLFLTAGYGYTF